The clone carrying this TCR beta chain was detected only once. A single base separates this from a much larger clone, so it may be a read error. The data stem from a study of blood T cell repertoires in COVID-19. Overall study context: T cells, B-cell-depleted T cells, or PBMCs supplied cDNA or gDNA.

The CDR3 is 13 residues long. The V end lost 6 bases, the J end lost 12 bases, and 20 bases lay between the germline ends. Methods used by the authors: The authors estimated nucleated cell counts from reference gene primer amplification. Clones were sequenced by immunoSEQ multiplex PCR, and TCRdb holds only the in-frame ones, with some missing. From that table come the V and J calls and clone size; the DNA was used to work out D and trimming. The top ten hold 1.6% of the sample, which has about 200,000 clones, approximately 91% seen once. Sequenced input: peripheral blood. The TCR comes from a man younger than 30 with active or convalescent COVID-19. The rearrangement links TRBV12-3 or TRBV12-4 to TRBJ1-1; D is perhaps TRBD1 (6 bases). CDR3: CASRDTGRGRTFF. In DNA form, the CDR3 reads TGTGCCAGCAGGGATACAGGGAGGGGTAGGACTTTCTTT.